This T cell receptor beta chain was observed in a study of molecular identifiers for immune sequencing clone quantification. Naive CD8 sequencing libraries were generated from approximately 20,000 to 980,000 sorted cells, with 10%, 30% or 50% RNA as input. This clonotype was detected only a few times. Its antigen is unknown. Study outcomes and limitations: Clones that exceeded 20 RNA copies held over 98% of effector molecules, yet under 1% in naive cells.

Methods described previously, with TCR primers listed, were used for bulk TCR libraries. TCRdb redid the calling of the PCR reads with MiXCR, one entry per CDR3 protein. The sample lists 490,000 or so distinct CDR3 sequences, approximately 25% occurring once. Sequencing was done on a sample of naive CD8+ T cells from blood, with Jurkat cell RNA spiked in. Indicated subset: FACS-sorted CD8+CD4-CCR7+CD45RA+ naive T cells. This clonotype was sampled from a human donor in good health. Some libraries in this study had Jurkat cell RNA spiked in.

Written as DNA, the CDR3 is TGCGCCAGCAGCCAACCTCTCACAGATACGCAGTATTTT. It encodes CASSQPLTDTQYF. The rearrangement joins TRBV4-1 to TRBJ2-3; unclear D gene. Germline CDR1 is MGHRA and CDR2 is YSYEKL. V was shortened by 2 bases and J by 2 bases, with 5 bases between the two germline ends. The CDR3 has 13 residues.